This TCR beta chain is from a study of T cell clones after liver transplantation. For the study at large: Samples came from ITN030ST, which attempted immunosuppression withdrawal within 2 years of liver transplantation. Post-transplant blood was tracked for graft-donor-reactive T cell clones identified in a pre-transplant mixed lymphocyte reaction.

V lost 8 bases, J lost 2 bases, and 3 bases stayed unmatched. Germline assignment: CDR1 MNHNS and CDR2 SASEGT. This CDR3 is 13 amino acids long. Whole-study results and caveats: Post-transplant time points were not standardized, so conclusions are preliminary. A larger donor-reactive than third-party decline suggested partial antigen-specific deletion.

Comment on this clone: The target antigen is unknown.

Assay used: immunoSEQ multiplex PCR; TCRdb lists only in-frame clones, some missing. The sample consists of tens of thousands of clones, about 70% of them appearing once. The chain joins TRBV6-1 to TRBJ1-5; 7 bases match TRBD1. This receptor was obtained from a human patient who received a liver transplant. Some T cells may be transferred from the graft donor. This specimen was CD4+ T cells from blood, taken at the approximately 16-month timepoint. The CDR3 protein is CASYGQGNQPQHF. The CDR3 DNA follows: TGTGCCAGCTACGGACAGGGCAATCAGCCCCAGCATTTT.